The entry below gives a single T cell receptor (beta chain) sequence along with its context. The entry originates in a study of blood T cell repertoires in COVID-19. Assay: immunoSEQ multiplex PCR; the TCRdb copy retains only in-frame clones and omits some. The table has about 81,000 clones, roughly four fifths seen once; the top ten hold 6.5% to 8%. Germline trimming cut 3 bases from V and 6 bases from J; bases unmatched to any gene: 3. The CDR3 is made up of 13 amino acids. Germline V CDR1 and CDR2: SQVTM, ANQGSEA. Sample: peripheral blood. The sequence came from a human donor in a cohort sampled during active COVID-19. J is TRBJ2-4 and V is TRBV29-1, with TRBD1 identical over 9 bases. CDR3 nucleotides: TGCAGCGTTGATGGGACAGGGACAAACATTCAGTACTTC. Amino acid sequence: CSVDGTGTNIQYF. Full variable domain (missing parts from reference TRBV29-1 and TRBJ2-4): SAVISQKPSRDICQRGTSLTIQCQVDSQVTMMFWYRQQPGQSLTLIATANQGSEATYESGFVIDKFPISRPNLTFSTLTVSNMSPEDSSIYLCSVDGTGTNIQYFGAGTRLSVL.